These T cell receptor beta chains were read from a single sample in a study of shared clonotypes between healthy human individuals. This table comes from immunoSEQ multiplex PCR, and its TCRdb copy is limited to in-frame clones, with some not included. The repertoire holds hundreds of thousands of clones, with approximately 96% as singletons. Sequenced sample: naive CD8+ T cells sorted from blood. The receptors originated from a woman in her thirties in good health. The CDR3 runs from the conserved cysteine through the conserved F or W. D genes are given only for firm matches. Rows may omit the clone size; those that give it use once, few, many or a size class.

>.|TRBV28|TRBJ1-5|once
TGTGCCAGCAATACAGGGCATAGCAATCAGCCCCAGCATTTT
CASNTGHSNQPQHF
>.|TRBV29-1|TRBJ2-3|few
TGCAGCGTTGCCGGAACCCTCACAGATACGCAGTATTTT
CSVAGTLTDTQYF
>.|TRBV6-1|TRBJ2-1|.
TGTGCCAGCAGTGAAACGGTATCCTACAATGAGCAGTTCTTC
CASSETVSYNEQFF
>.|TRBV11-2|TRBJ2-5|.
TGTGCCAGCAGGGATACGATGGACAGACAAGAGACCCAGTACTTC
CASRDTMDRQETQYF
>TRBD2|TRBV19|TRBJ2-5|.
TGTGCCAGTAGTAAGGGGTGGTTGGCTAGCGGGAGGTTAGAGACCCAGTACTTC
CASSKGWLASGRLETQYF
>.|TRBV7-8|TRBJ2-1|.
TGTGCCAGCAGCCCCGGTGTTGGCAGCAATGAGCAGTTCTTC
CASSPGVGSNEQFF
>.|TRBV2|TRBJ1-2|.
TGTGCCAGCAGTGAAGTGGGGCTTGGCTACACCTTC
CASSEVGLGYTF
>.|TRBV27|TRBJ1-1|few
TGTGCCAGCAGTTTGGGTTTCAGGACAAACACTGAAGCTTTCTTT
CASSLGFRTNTEAFF
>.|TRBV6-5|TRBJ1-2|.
TGTGCCAGCAGCCACGCGGACTATGGCTACACCTTC
CASSHADYGYTF
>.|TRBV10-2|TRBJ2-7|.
TGCGCCAGCAGACACTATGGCAGAAGGAAAACCTACGAGCAGTACTTC
CASRHYGRRKTYEQYF
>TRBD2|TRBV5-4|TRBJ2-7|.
TGTGCCAGCAGGACGACCGGGGAGGGCCGGCACGAGCAGTACTTC
CASRTTGEGRHEQYF
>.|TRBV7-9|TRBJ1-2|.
TGTGCCAGCAGCTTATGGCGGAACTATGGCTACACCTTC
CASSLWRNYGYTF
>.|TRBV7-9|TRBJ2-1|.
TGTGCCAGCAGCTTACAGCGGAGCTCCTACAATGAGCAGTTCTTC
CASSLQRSSYNEQFF
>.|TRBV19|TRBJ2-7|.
TGTGCCAGTAGCAACGTGGGGGAAGGCTACGAGCAGTACTTC
CASSNVGEGYEQYF
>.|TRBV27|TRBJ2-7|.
TGTGCCAGCAGTTTCTCCCCTCGACAACTCTACGAGCAGTACTTC
CASSFSPRQLYEQYF
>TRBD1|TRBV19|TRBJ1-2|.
TGTGCCAGTAGTAGGAACCGGGACAGATATAACTATGGCTACACCTTC
CASSRNRDRYNYGYTF
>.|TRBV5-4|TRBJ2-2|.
TGTGCCAGCAGCTCTTTCGACGGGGTCGACGGGGAGCTGTTTTTT
CASSSFDGVDGELFF
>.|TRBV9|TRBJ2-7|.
TGTGCCAGCAGCTTCGGAGTGAGCTCCTACGAGCAGTACTTC
CASSFGVSSYEQYF
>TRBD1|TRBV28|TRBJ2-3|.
TGTGCCAGCAGTTACTGGGGACAGTCATTGGATACGCAGTATTTT
CASSYWGQSLDTQYF
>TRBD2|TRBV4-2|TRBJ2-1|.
TGTGCCAGCAGCCAAGCTGGGCGGCGGGAGGGCCCCGACAATGAGCAGTTCTTC
CASSQAGRREGPDNEQFF
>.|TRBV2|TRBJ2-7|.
TGTGCCAGCACCGAAGGGGCTTATCTCGAGCAGTACTTC
CASTEGAYLEQYF
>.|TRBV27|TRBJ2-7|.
TGTGCCAGCAGTTTAAGTTACTCTAAGGAGCAGTACTTC
CASSLSYSKEQYF